This T cell receptor (beta chain) comes out of a study of cytomegalovirus exposure and HLA in healthy donors. Findings and limits, study-wide: Association with HLA alleles at 0.05 false discovery rate was found for around 15,000 TCR beta sequences in a later analysis. Cytomegalovirus status was reportedly diagnosed by the classifier with high sensitivity and specificity. The sole available immune exposure information was CMV serostatus.

Trimming removed 7 bases at V and 4 bases at J, with 16 bases between. Germline CDR1 reads SNHLY; CDR2 reads FYNNEI. The CDR3 sequence is 14 residues long. About this clone itself: Antigen: not known.

Researchers ran the PCR with 60 Vbeta and 13 Jbeta primers. The table came from immunoSEQ multiplex PCR; TCRdb's copy has only in-frame clones and leaves some out. Here the sample spans fewer than 200,000 clones, roughly 80% being singletons. The clonotype was recovered from a woman aged 18-35 years in good health and CMV-seronegative. The sequenced sample was PBMCs. This sequence joins TRBV2 and TRBJ1-1; D is unclear. The CDR3 protein is CASTPFGVGTEAFF. The CDR3 bases are TGTGCCAGCACCCCCTTCGGTGTTGGCACTGAAGCTTTCTTT.